The rows below give T cell receptor beta chains drawn from one sample of a study of CXCR3-negative and CXCR3-positive naive CD8 T cells. TCRdb derives one entry per CDR3 protein from the 5' RACE reads, leaving out DNA. The listing records around 7,500 distinct CDR3 sequences. Sample: naive CXCR3+ CD8+ T cells from blood. These receptors were obtained from a human donor in good health. Some clones in this sample may be carry-over from other donors' samples. The CDR3 runs from the conserved cysteine through the conserved F or W. Expanded clones get a size class; other rows say once, few or many, or leave the size out.

v_gene: TRBV25-1
j_gene: TRBJ1-1
abundance: NA
CDR3aa: CASSETSDMNTEAFF

v_gene: TRBV5-4
j_gene: TRBJ2-3
abundance: NA
CDR3aa: CASSLVAGGTDTQYF

v_gene: TRBV7-8
j_gene: TRBJ2-1
abundance: NA
CDR3aa: CASSPPLAYEQFF

v_gene: TRBV20-1
j_gene: TRBJ2-5
abundance: NA
CDR3aa: CSARDYISSETQYF

v_gene: TRBV5-6
j_gene: TRBJ1-1
abundance: medium-sized
CDR3aa: CASSLQGPTEAFF

v_gene: TRBV3-1
j_gene: TRBJ2-7
abundance: NA
CDR3aa: CASSHEAGNSYEQYF

v_gene: TRBV29-1
j_gene: TRBJ2-7
abundance: NA
CDR3aa: CSGVRDSSYEQYF

v_gene: TRBV5-1
j_gene: TRBJ2-7
abundance: medium-sized
CDR3aa: CASSHPGQGADEQYF

v_gene: TRBV29-1
j_gene: TRBJ2-1
abundance: NA
CDR3aa: CSAVLIAGVGGEQFF

v_gene: TRBV29-1
j_gene: TRBJ2-1
abundance: medium-sized
CDR3aa: CSVDSGTSVYNEQFF

v_gene: TRBV15
j_gene: TRBJ2-1
abundance: NA
CDR3aa: CATSSSGSNEQFF

v_gene: TRBV29-1
j_gene: TRBJ2-2
abundance: medium-sized
CDR3aa: CSVDTQGSGGELFF

v_gene: TRBV5-1
j_gene: TRBJ2-5
abundance: medium-sized
CDR3aa: CASRESGGQETQYF

v_gene: TRBV7-9
j_gene: TRBJ2-7
abundance: NA
CDR3aa: CASSLNPGDYEQYF

v_gene: TRBV25-1
j_gene: TRBJ2-7
abundance: NA
CDR3aa: CASSDWRAPYEQYF

v_gene: TRBV11-2
j_gene: TRBJ2-7
abundance: NA
CDR3aa: CASSSGLLYEQYF

v_gene: TRBV29-1
j_gene: TRBJ2-5
abundance: medium-sized
CDR3aa: CSVVLRAEETQYF

v_gene: TRBV6-2/TRBV6-3
j_gene: TRBJ2-3
abundance: NA
CDR3aa: CASSYSPGITDTQYF

v_gene: TRBV12-5
j_gene: TRBJ1-1
abundance: NA
CDR3aa: CASGLGQGRTDSNTEAFF

v_gene: TRBV14
j_gene: TRBJ2-7
abundance: NA
CDR3aa: CASSHGGNEQYF

v_gene: TRBV29-1
j_gene: TRBJ2-2
abundance: NA
CDR3aa: CSVASANTGELFF

v_gene: TRBV27
j_gene: TRBJ1-2
abundance: large
CDR3aa: CASSLSWGQGAGGYTF

v_gene: TRBV5-6
j_gene: TRBJ2-2
abundance: NA
CDR3aa: CASSFRDRLNTGELFF

v_gene: TRBV3-1
j_gene: TRBJ2-1
abundance: medium-sized
CDR3aa: CASSQVGPASNEQFF

v_gene: TRBV29-1
j_gene: TRBJ2-2
abundance: NA
CDR3aa: CSVVSGPNTGELFF

v_gene: TRBV29-1
j_gene: TRBJ2-5
abundance: medium-sized
CDR3aa: CSVEVELQETQYF

v_gene: TRBV6-5
j_gene: TRBJ2-4
abundance: NA
CDR3aa: CASSSGGSKNIQYF

v_gene: TRBV29-1
j_gene: TRBJ1-4
abundance: medium-sized
CDR3aa: CSVDTQGGNEKLFF

v_gene: TRBV19
j_gene: TRBJ2-5
abundance: NA
CDR3aa: CASSSTGWETQYF

v_gene: TRBV11-2
j_gene: TRBJ2-7
abundance: medium-sized
CDR3aa: CASSLVQASYEQYF

v_gene: TRBV14
j_gene: TRBJ2-5
abundance: NA
CDR3aa: CASSPSTSGSWETQYF

v_gene: TRBV7-2
j_gene: TRBJ1-2
abundance: NA
CDR3aa: CASSPPGQPAGYTF

v_gene: TRBV11-2
j_gene: TRBJ2-5
abundance: medium-sized
CDR3aa: CASRGLEGETQYF

v_gene: TRBV5-1
j_gene: TRBJ2-5
abundance: medium-sized
CDR3aa: CASRNSRVVGETQYF

v_gene: TRBV5-6
j_gene: TRBJ2-2
abundance: medium-sized
CDR3aa: CASSPGLADTGELFF

v_gene: TRBV29-1
j_gene: TRBJ1-1
abundance: NA
CDR3aa: CSVGQAPEAFF

v_gene: TRBV4-2
j_gene: TRBJ2-1
abundance: NA
CDR3aa: CASSQEREREAYNEQFF

v_gene: TRBV11-2
j_gene: TRBJ1-2
abundance: NA
CDR3aa: CASSLGDSYGYTF

v_gene: TRBV11-2
j_gene: TRBJ1-5
abundance: NA
CDR3aa: CASSLGGISNQPQHF

v_gene: TRBV28
j_gene: TRBJ2-7
abundance: NA
CDR3aa: CASSLVLAGGYEQSF

v_gene: TRBV12-3/TRBV12-4
j_gene: TRBJ1-1
abundance: NA
CDR3aa: CASSPTGVEAFF

v_gene: TRBV20-1
j_gene: TRBJ1-2
abundance: NA
CDR3aa: CSATYPGQDTYGYTF

v_gene: TRBV28
j_gene: TRBJ2-3
abundance: NA
CDR3aa: CASSLRAHSTDTQYF

v_gene: TRBV29-1
j_gene: TRBJ1-1
abundance: NA
CDR3aa: CSVETGSTEAFF

v_gene: TRBV7-8
j_gene: TRBJ2-5
abundance: medium-sized
CDR3aa: CASSSSGGETQYF

v_gene: TRBV7-9
j_gene: TRBJ2-3
abundance: medium-sized
CDR3aa: CASSPTSGVTDTQYF

v_gene: TRBV12-3/TRBV12-4
j_gene: TRBJ1-4
abundance: medium-sized
CDR3aa: CASSQTGTTNEKLFF

v_gene: TRBV20-1
j_gene: TRBJ2-7
abundance: medium-sized
CDR3aa: CSAREGLSYEQYF

v_gene: TRBV6-5
j_gene: TRBJ2-7
abundance: medium-sized
CDR3aa: CASSYGTGGHGSYEQYF